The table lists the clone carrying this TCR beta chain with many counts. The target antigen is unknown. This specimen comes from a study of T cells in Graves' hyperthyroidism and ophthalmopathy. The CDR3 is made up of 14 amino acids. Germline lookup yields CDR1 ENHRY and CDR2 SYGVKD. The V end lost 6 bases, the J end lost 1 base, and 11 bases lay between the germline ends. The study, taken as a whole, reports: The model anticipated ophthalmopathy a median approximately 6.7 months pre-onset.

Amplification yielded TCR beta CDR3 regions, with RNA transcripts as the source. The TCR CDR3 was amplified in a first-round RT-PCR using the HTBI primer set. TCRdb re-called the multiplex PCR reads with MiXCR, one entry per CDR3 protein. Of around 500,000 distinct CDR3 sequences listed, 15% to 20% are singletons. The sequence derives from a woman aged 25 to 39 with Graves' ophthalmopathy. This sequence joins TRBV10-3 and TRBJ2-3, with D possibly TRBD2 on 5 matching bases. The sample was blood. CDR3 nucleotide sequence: TGTGCCATCAGCGGACGGGGAGGCACAGATACGCAGTATTTT. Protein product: CAISGRGGTDTQYF.